The 10 T cell receptor beta chains below all came from one sample that was sequenced in a study of radiotherapy plus CTLA-4 blockade in lung cancer. Sequenced by immunoSEQ multiplex PCR; TCRdb stores in-frame clones only, minus some. The sample lists around 50,000 clones, about 88% occurring once. The source was peripheral blood, collected from a patient treated with radiotherapy plus ipilimumab. Receptors were obtained from a human donor with non-small cell lung cancer that progressed on radiotherapy plus ipilimumab. Some clones in this sample may be carry-over from other donors' samples.

The V gene is TRBV2, the J gene TRBJ1-3; D possibly corresponds to TRBD1 (5 bases). This CDR3 region has 15 residues. Germline CDR1 reads SNHLY; CDR2 reads FYNNEI. Deletions cut 0 bases from V and 4 bases from J, with 10 bases between. The CDR3 region is CASSEAPGLGNTIYF. DNA of the CDR3: TGTGCCAGCAGTGAAGCCCCAGGGCTGGGAAACACCATATATTTT.

The CDR3 DNA reads as TGTGCCAGCAGTTTCACGGCAGGGGGCGTTGAAAAACTGTTTTTT. Its protein product is CASSFTAGGVEKLFF. The gene calls are TRBV28 and TRBJ1-4; TRBD1 aligns across 8 bases. CDR3 length: 15 amino acids. Germline CDR1 reads MDHEN; CDR2 reads SYDVKM. J gave up 7 bases and V 3 bases, and 7 bases lay outside the gene matches.

The chain uses TRBV10-1 and TRBJ2-2, with a possible D match to TRBD1 (5 bases). The CDR3 runs to 12 residues. The V end lost 6 bases, the J end lost 3 bases, and 5 bases lay between the germline ends. Looked up from germline, CDR1 is WNHNN and CDR2 is SYGVQD (reference sequence). The CDR3 region has the DNA TGCGCCAGCAGACAGGACACCGGGGAGCTGTTTTTT. Protein: CASRQDTGELFF.

The chain is built from TRBV5-4 and TRBJ2-3; TRBD2 agrees at 10 bases. J was trimmed by 3 bases and V by 4 bases; bases with no gene match: 8. CDR1 SGHNT and CDR2 YYREEE come from the germline V gene (reference sequence). The CDR3 is 16 residues long. CDR3: CASSHSQTSGTDTQYF. The CDR3 DNA reads as TGTGCCAGCAGCCACTCTCAGACTAGCGGGACAGATACGCAGTATTTT.

The V call is TRBV5-1, the J call TRBJ2-7, with TRBD2 as a possible D gene (6 bases). CDR1 is SGHRS and CDR2 is YFSETQ in the germline V gene. The CDR3 runs to 14 residues. The ends were cut back, 4 bases at V and 3 bases at J, with 14 bases in the middle. The CDR3 DNA reads as TGCGCCAGCAGCCCTGGAGACGGGGGCTACGAGCAGTACTTC. Protein: CASSPGDGGYEQYF.

For this clone: An end of the junction differs from the germline gene, which may be a read error. This rearrangement joins TRBV18 to TRBJ1-1, with unresolved D. This CDR3 comprises 17 residues. From germline, CDR1 is KGHSH and CDR2 LQKENI. The CDR3 DNA reads as TGTGCCAGCTCACCTCTCCGGACGGGAATTAGAATCACTAAAGCTTTCTTT. Protein product: CASSPLRTGIRITKAFF.

This rearrangement joins TRBV6-1 to TRBJ2-1; 8 nucleotides line up with TRBD1. This CDR3 contains 17 residues. Germline CDR1 is MNHNS and CDR2 is SASEGT. V shed 2 bases, J shed 5 bases, and the junction held 11 bases outside the gene matches. The CDR3 sequence: CASSERSGGQGHNEQFF. DNA for the CDR3: TGTGCCAGCAGTGAAAGGTCTGGAGGACAGGGTCACAATGAGCAGTTCTTC.

The rearrangement joins TRBV4-2 to TRBJ2-7; possible D gene TRBD2, 5 bases. CDR1 and CDR2 (germline): LGHNA, YNFKEQ. The CDR3 sequence is 15 residues long. Trimming took 0 bases from V and 6 from J, leaving 15 bases between them. CDR3 in DNA: TGTGCCAGCAGCCAAGAAGGTCTAGCAGTAGGCGAGCAGTACTTC. Translating it yields CASSQEGLAVGEQYF.

The chain combines TRBV18 with TRBJ1-2; 7 positions agree with TRBD1. Germline V gene lookup returns CDR1 KGHSH and CDR2 LQKENI. The CDR3 extends over 14 amino acids. V lost 2 bases, J lost 4 bases, and 4 bases stayed unmatched. CDR3 amino acids: CASSPARGFYGYTF. The CDR3 DNA is TGTGCCAGCTCACCAGCCAGGGGGTTCTATGGCTACACCTTC.

This clone has only a few counts. The CDR3 nucleotides are TGTGCCAGCAGTGACGGGTTCTCCTACGAGCAGTACTTC. Amino acids: CASSDGFSYEQYF. J is TRBJ2-7 and V is TRBV2, with D unresolved. V dropped 3 bases and J dropped 0 bases, with 6 bases sitting between them. This CDR3 is built from 13 residues. CDR1 is SNHLY, CDR2 FYNNEI, per germline.